This TCR beta chain was retrieved from a study of T cell changes during pregnancy in multiple sclerosis (dated by TCRdb to between 2018 and 2021). At the level of the whole study: Changes in the T cell repertoire over the course of pregnancy were examined in this study in women with multiple sclerosis.

A word on this clone: This receptor's antigen is unknown. Base qualities are not at hand, and no much larger clone is one base apart.

The receptor library was made with the immunoSEQ multiplex PCR assay. The source is immuneACCESS, and TCRdb retained only in-frame sequences with V and J called. Part of the clones is not carried over; for the studies checked, unresolved V genes explain less than half of this, and the remainder is unexplained. For this sample there are about 69,000 clones; around 92% appear just once. Clones ranked in the top ten supply just under 2% of the sample. V sheds 4 bases and J sheds 6 bases, leaving 21 bases between their ends. The CDR3 covers 15 residues, taking in both the cysteine and the phenylalanine. Of all the DNA, just the CDR3 is kept, 45 bases in frame from base 1. Based on the germline V gene (reference sequence), the CDR1 and CDR2 sequences are GTSNPN and SVGIG.

The chain employs TRBV30 and TRBJ1-2; possibly the D gene is TRBD1, per 5 matching bases. This TCR came from a female donor in good health, enrolled as a control in a pregnancy study. This specimen was peripheral blood, taken in the third trimester of pregnancy. The CDR3 in this case is CAWTATMGGYDGYTF. The sequence in DNA is TGTGCCTGGACCGCGACTATGGGGGGGTACGATGGCTACACCTTC.